The rows below give T cell receptor beta chains drawn from one sample of a study of control samples from healthy donors and cancer patients. Sequencing was performed with immunoSEQ multiplex PCR; in TCRdb, only in-frame clones are kept and a portion is missing. The data show tens of thousands of clones, with roughly 85% seen just once and about 5% held by the top ten. Sequencing input: blood. The receptors derive from a middle-aged man in good health. Each CDR3 is given with its conserved first and last residue. D genes are given only for firm matches. Rows may omit the clone size; those that give it use once, few, many or a size class.

clone size | J gene | D gene | V gene | CDR3 DNA | CDR3 protein
once | TRBJ1-2 | NA | TRBV30 | TGTGCCTCTGACTCCTACGGCTACACCTTC | CASDSYGYTF
NA | TRBJ2-3 | TRBD2 | TRBV6-5 | TGTGCCAGCAGTTCATGGACTAGCGGGAGTGCAGATACGCAGTATTTT | CASSSWTSGSADTQYF
NA | TRBJ2-5 | NA | TRBV6-5 | TGTGCCAGCAGGAGGGGGATTGAGGGCACAGAGACCCAGTACTTC | CASRRGIEGTETQYF
NA | TRBJ2-3 | NA | TRBV6-2/TRBV6-3 | TGTGCCAGCAGTGACAAAGGGCGCGGGGATGATACGCAGTATTTT | CASSDKGRGDDTQYF
NA | TRBJ1-1 | NA | TRBV7-2 | TGTGCCAGCAGCTTTCAGTACGGAGGGAACACTGAAGCTTTCTTT | CASSFQYGGNTEAFF
NA | TRBJ2-1 | NA | TRBV7-2 | TGTGCCAGCAGCCAACTAGGGGTCTACAATGAGCAGTTCTTC | CASSQLGVYNEQFF
NA | TRBJ1-1 | NA | TRBV11-2 | TGTGCCAGCAGCTTAGAAGGATTCATGAACACTGAAGCTTTCTTT | CASSLEGFMNTEAFF
NA | TRBJ1-5 | NA | TRBV30 | TGTGCCTGGAGCCTAGGGCAGGGGCATCAGCCCCAGCATTTT | CAWSLGQGHQPQHF
NA | TRBJ2-1 | TRBD1 | TRBV24-1 | TGTGCCACCAGCGGACAGGGCAATGAGCAGTTCTTC | CATSGQGNEQFF
NA | TRBJ1-1 | NA | TRBV27 | TGTGCCAGCAGTTTTCGGGCGAGGAACACTGAAGCTTTCTTT | CASSFRARNTEAFF
NA | TRBJ2-3 | NA | TRBV7-9 | TGTGCCAGCAGCTTAGCTCCGGGGGCACAGGGCGCAGATACGCAGTATTTT | CASSLAPGAQGADTQYF
NA | TRBJ1-6 | TRBD1 | TRBV3-1/TRBV3-2 | TGTGCCAGCAGCCAAAAGACGGGACAGGGGATTTCACCCCTCCACTTT | CASSQKTGQGISPLHF
NA | TRBJ1-1 | NA | TRBV7-8 | TGTGCCAGCAGCTTGCCGGCCCGTGAAGCTTTCTTT | CASSLPAREAFF
NA | TRBJ2-3 | TRBD2 | TRBV19 | TGTGCCAGTAGTTCCCGGACTAGCGGGCATACCATCTTTCCAGATACGCAGTATTTT | CASSSRTSGHTIFPDTQYF
NA | TRBJ1-5 | NA | TRBV7-9 | TGTGCCAGCAGCTACAGGGAGGGTCAGCCCCAGCATTTT | CASSYREGQPQHF
NA | TRBJ1-2 | NA | TRBV29-1 | TGCAGCGTCTCTGGGGGGAACTATGGCTACACCTTC | CSVSGGNYGYTF
NA | TRBJ1-1 | TRBD1 | TRBV7-9 | TGTGCCAGCAGCCTCGGAGGCGACAGGGGTTTAACTGAAGCTTTCTTT | CASSLGGDRGLTEAFF
NA | TRBJ1-5 | NA | TRBV4-2 | TGTGCCAGCAGCCAAGATTCGGGGATCGGTCAGCCCCAGCATTTT | CASSQDSGIGQPQHF
NA | TRBJ2-5 | NA | TRBV18 | TGTGCCAGCTCACCAAACAGGCAACTCCAAGAGACCCAGTACTTC | CASSPNRQLQETQYF
NA | TRBJ1-2 | TRBD1 | TRBV6-5 | TGTGCCAGCAGTTCGGGACAGGGGGCAACCTATGGCTACACCTTC | CASSSGQGATYGYTF
NA | TRBJ2-3 | NA | TRBV28 | TGTGCCAGCAGTACCGGGACATATAGCACAGATACGCAGTATTTT | CASSTGTYSTDTQYF
NA | TRBJ1-2 | NA | TRBV28 | TGTGCCAGTCAGGAGAAGAGCCATGGCTACACCTTC | CASQEKSHGYTF
NA | TRBJ2-5 | TRBD2 | TRBV7-9 | TGTGCCAGCACCCTAGCGGGGGGCCAAGAGACCCAGTACTTC | CASTLAGGQETQYF
NA | TRBJ1-5 | NA | TRBV18 | TGTGCCAGCTCACCACAGGGGCATAGCAATCAGCCCCAGCATTTT | CASSPQGHSNQPQHF
NA | TRBJ2-1 | TRBD1 | TRBV6-2/TRBV6-3 | TGTGCCAGCAGTTACCCAGGGGGCCCCTACAATGAGCAGTTCTTC | CASSYPGGPYNEQFF
NA | TRBJ1-2 | NA | TRBV21-1 | TGTGCCAGCAGCTGGCAGGGGGCTAACTATGGCTACACCTTC | CASSWQGANYGYTF
NA | TRBJ2-3 | TRBD2 | TRBV12-5 | TGTGCTAGTGGTTCGACCATGACTAGCGGGAGAACAGATACGCAGTATTTT | CASGSTMTSGRTDTQYF
few | TRBJ2-2 | TRBD1 | TRBV29-1 | TGCAGCGCAACACCTACAGGGGGAATCGGGGAGCTGTTTTTT | CSATPTGGIGELFF
NA | TRBJ1-2 | NA | TRBV30 | TGTGCCTGGAGTGTACCAGATGGCTACACCTTC | CAWSVPDGYTF
few | TRBJ2-1 | NA | TRBV6-2/TRBV6-3 | TGTGCCAGCAGTTACTCGAGTAGCCCCAATGAGCAGTTCTTC | CASSYSSSPNEQFF
NA | TRBJ2-7 | TRBD2 | TRBV5-5 | TGTGCCAGCAGCCGTTTTAGCGGGGGCAACGAGCAGTACTTC | CASSRFSGGNEQYF
NA | TRBJ2-3 | TRBD1 | TRBV5-4 | TGTGCCAGCAGCCCGTCGGACAGGCGGGTCACAGATACGCAGTATTTT | CASSPSDRRVTDTQYF
NA | TRBJ2-7 | NA | TRBV2 | TGTGCCAGCAGTGTAAGGTCTTTCTACGAGCAGTACTTC | CASSVRSFYEQYF
once | TRBJ2-3 | TRBD2 | TRBV5-1 | TGCGCCAGCAGCTTGGACCCGGGACTAGTGACAGATACGCAGTATTTT | CASSLDPGLVTDTQYF
NA | TRBJ2-2 | NA | TRBV9 | TGTGCCAGCAGCACCCAGACAGGGAACACCGGGGAGCTGTTTTTT | CASSTQTGNTGELFF
NA | TRBJ2-7 | NA | TRBV7-2 | TGTGCCAGCAGCTTAGTGCGGATGGGCTACGAGCAGTACTTC | CASSLVRMGYEQYF
NA | TRBJ2-1 | NA | TRBV3-1/TRBV3-2 | TGTGCCAGCAGCCAAGAGTGGGGGAGGAGGGTCGGGGTTGAGCAGTTCTTC | CASSQEWGRRVGVEQFF
NA | TRBJ1-3 | NA | TRBV5-6 | TGTGCCAGCAGCTTGTGGGAGGCAGGCGCTGGAAACACCATATATTTT | CASSLWEAGAGNTIYF
NA | TRBJ2-7 | TRBD1 | TRBV2 | TGTGCCAGCAGCACTCCTATCACGGGACAGAGTACCTACGAGCAGTACTTC | CASSTPITGQSTYEQYF
NA | TRBJ1-1 | TRBD1 | TRBV6-2/TRBV6-3 | TGTGCCAGCAGCGACAGGGGATCGAACACTGAAGCTTTCTTT | CASSDRGSNTEAFF
NA | TRBJ2-7 | NA | TRBV7-9 | TGTGCCAGCAGCTCTAGCCGGGGCAGCATTTCCTACGAGCAGTACTTC | CASSSSRGSISYEQYF